The text below deals with one T cell receptor (beta chain). No antigen is known for it. This entry belongs to a study of cytomegalovirus exposure and HLA in healthy donors. Broader study findings: Many donors carried some public TCRs, although rarity characterized most TCR sequences. The authors listed around 150 TCR beta chains as cytomegalovirus-associated. In vitro testing confirmed a few CMV-associated chains as specific for CMV antigens.

The CDR3 covers 15 residues. V lost 4 bases, J lost 3 bases, and 16 bases lay in between. Germline CDR1 reads MNHEY; CDR2 reads SVGAGI. Sequencing used immunoSEQ multiplex PCR; TCRdb keeps in-frame clones, though not all of them. The repertoire holds under 140,000 clones, with approximately 87% as singletons. The donors were members of the roughly 120-subject validation cohort (separate from the roughly 680-subject first cohort). This clonotype was sampled from a young woman in good health and CMV-seropositive. Source material: PBMCs. The chain links TRBV6-5 to TRBJ2-7; D may be TRBD1 (6 bases). CDR3 region: CASSSSGTNHYEQYF. DNA for the CDR3: TGTGCCAGCAGTTCCTCCGGGACAAACCACTACGAGCAGTACTTC.